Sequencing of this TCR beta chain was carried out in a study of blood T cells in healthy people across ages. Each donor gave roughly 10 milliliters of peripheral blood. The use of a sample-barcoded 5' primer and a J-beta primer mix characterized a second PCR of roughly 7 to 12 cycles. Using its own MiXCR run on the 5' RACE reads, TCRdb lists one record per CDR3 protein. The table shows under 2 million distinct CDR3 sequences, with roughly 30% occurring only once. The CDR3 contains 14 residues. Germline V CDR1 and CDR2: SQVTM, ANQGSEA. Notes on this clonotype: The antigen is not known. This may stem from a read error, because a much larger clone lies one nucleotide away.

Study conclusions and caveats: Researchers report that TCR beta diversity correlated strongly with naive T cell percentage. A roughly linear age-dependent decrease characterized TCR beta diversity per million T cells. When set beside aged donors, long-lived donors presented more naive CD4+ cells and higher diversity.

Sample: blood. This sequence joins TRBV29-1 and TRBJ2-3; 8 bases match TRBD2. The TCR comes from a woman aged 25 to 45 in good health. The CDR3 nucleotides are TGCAGCGCTGCCCCGGCGGGAGGCCCCGATACGCGGTATTTT. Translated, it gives CSAAPAGGPDTRYF.